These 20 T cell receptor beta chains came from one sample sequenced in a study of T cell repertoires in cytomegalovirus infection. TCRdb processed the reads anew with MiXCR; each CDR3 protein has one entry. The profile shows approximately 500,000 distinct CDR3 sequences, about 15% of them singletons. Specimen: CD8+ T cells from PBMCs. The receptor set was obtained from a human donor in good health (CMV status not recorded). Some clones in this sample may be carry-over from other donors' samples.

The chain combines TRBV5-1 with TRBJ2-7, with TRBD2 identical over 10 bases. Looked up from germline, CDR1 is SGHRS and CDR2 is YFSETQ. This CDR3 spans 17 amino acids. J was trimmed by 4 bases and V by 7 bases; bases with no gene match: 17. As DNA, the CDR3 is TGCGCCAGCGGGGTGGGACAAGCGGGAGGGCCCGATTACGAGCAGTACTTC. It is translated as CASGVGQAGGPDYEQYF.

The CDR3 is CASSLKVGVEQFF. In DNA, the CDR3 is TGCGCCAGCAGCTTGAAAGTAGGCGTGGAGCAGTTCTTC. This rearrangement joins TRBV5-1 to TRBJ2-1; D is ambiguous. With 1 base removed from V and 10 bases from J, the gap between germline ends came to 12 bases. The CDR3 length is 13 residues. Germline assignment: CDR1 SGHRS and CDR2 YFSETQ. The full variable domain, in which reference TRBV5-1 and TRBJ2-1 provide the parts outside the CDR3, is KAGVTQTPRYLIKTRGQQVTLSCSPISGHRSVSWYQQTPGQGLQFLFEYFSETQRNKGNFPGRFSGRQFSNSRSEMNVSTLELGDSALYLCASSLKVGVEQFFGPGTRLTVL.

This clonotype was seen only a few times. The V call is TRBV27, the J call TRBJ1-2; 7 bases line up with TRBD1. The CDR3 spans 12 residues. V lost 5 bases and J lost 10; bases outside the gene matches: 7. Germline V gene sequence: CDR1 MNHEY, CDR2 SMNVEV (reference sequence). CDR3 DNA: TGTGCCAGCAGTACGACAGGGATGGACTACACCTTC. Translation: CASSTTGMDYTF.

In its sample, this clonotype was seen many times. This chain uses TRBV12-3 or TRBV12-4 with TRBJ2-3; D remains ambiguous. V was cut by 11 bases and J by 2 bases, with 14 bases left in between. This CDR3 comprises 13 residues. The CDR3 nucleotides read TGTGCCGCGAGAGGACGTGACACAGATACGCAGTATTTT. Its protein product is CAARGRDTDTQYF.

CDR3 nucleotides: TGTGCCAGCAGTTACCACCGACAGTTAAACACTGAAGCTTTCTTT. Translation: CASSYHRQLNTEAFF. V usage is TRBV6-2 or TRBV6-3 and J usage is TRBJ1-1; TRBD1 is a possible D gene (5 bases). Deletions cut 2 bases from V and 2 bases from J, with 12 bases between. This CDR3 region has 15 residues. Germline V gene lookup returns CDR1 MNHEY and CDR2 SVGEGT.

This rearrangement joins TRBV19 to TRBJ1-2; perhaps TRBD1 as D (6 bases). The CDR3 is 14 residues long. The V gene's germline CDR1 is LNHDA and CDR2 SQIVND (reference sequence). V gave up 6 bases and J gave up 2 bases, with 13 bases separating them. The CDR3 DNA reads TGTGCCAGTAGCGAGGGGGAGTTGAACTATGGCTACACCTTC. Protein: CASSEGELNYGYTF.

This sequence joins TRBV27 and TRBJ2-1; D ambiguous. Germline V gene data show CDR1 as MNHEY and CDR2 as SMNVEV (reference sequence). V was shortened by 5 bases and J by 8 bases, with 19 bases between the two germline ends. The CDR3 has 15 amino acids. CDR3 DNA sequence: TGTGCCAGCAGTCCAGCCGGACCGGTTTTGTATGAGCAGTTCTTC. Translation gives CASSPAGPVLYEQFF.

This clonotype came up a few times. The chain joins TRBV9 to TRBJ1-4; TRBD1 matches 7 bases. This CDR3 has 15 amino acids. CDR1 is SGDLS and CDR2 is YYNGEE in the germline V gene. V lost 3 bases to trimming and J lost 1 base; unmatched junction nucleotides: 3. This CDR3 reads CASSASGGTNEKLFF. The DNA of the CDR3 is TGTGCCAGCAGCGCATCAGGGGGAACTAATGAAAAACTGTTTTTT.

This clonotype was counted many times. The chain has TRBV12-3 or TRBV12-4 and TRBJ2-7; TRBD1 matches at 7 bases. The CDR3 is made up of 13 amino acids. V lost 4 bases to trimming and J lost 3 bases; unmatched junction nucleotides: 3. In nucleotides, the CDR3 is TGTGCCAGCAGTTCGACAGGGCACTACGAGCAGTACTTC. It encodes CASSSTGHYEQYF.

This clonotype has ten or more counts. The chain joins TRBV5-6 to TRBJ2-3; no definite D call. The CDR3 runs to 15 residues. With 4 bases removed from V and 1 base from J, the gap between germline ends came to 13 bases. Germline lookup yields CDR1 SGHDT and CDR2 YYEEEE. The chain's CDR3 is CASSLDLKGTDTQYF. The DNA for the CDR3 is TGTGCCAGCAGCCTGGACCTGAAGGGCACAGATACGCAGTATTTT.

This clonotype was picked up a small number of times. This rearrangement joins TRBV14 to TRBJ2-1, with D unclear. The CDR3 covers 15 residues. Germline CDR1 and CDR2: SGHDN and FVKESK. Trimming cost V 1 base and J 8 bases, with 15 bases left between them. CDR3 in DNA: TGTGCCAGCAGCCAAGTAGGACGGCTGCCTTATGAGCAGTTCTTC. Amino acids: CASSQVGRLPYEQFF.

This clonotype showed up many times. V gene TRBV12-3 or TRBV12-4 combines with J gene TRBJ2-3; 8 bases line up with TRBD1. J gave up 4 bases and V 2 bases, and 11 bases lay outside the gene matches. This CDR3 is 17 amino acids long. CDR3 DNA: TGTGCCAGCAGTTTATCGGCGGACAGGGTTCAGGCAGATACGCAGTATTTT. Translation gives CASSLSADRVQADTQYF.

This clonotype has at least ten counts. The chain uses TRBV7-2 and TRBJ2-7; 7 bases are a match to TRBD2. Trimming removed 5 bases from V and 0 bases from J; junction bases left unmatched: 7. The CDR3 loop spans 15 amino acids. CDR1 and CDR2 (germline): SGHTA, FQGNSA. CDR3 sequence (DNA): TGTGCCAGCAGCGTTAGCGGGCAAAACTCCTACGAGCAGTACTTC. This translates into CASSVSGQNSYEQYF.

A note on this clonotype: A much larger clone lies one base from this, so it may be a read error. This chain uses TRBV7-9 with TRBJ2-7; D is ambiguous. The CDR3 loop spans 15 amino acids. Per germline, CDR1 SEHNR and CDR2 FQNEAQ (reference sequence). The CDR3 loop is CASSPETELTYVQYF. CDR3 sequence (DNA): TGTGCCAGCAGCCCGGAAACAGAGCTTACCTACGTGCAGTACTTC.

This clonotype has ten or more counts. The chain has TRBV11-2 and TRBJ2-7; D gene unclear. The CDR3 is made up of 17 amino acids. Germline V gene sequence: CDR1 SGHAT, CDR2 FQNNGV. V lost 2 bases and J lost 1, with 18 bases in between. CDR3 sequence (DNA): TGTGCCAGCAGCTTAAAGTCCTACTCTGGGCCTTCCTACGAGCAGTACTTC. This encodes CASSLKSYSGPSYEQYF.

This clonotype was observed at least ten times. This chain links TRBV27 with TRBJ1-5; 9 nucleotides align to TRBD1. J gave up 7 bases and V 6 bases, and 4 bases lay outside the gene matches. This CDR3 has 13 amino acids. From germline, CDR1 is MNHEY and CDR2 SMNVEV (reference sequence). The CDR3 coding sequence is TGTGCCAGCAGGAGGACAGGGGAGCAGCCCCAGCATTTT. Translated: CASRRTGEQPQHF.

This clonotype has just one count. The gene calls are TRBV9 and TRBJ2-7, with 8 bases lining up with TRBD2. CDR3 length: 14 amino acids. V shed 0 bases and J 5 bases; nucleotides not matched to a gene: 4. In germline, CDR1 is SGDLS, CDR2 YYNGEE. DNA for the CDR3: TGTGCCAGCAGCGTAGCCAGCGGGAGAGACGAGCAGTACTTC. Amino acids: CASSVASGRDEQYF.

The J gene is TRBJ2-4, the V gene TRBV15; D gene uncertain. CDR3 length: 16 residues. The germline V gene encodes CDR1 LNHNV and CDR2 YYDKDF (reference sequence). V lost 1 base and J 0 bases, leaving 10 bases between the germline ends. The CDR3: CATSRGRERAKNIQYF. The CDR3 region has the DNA TGTGCCACCAGCAGAGGAAGGGAAAGAGCCAAAAACATTCAGTACTTC. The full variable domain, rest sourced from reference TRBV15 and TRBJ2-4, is DAMVIQNPRYQVTQFGKPVTLSCSQTLNHNVMYWYQQKSSQAPKLLFHYYDKDFNNEADTPDNFQSRRPNTSFCFLDIRSPGLGDTAMYLCATSRGRERAKNIQYFGAGTRLSVL.

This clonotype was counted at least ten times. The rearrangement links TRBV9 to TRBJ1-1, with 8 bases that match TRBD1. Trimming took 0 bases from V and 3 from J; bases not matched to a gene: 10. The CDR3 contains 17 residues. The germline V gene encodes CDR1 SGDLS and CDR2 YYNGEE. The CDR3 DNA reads TGTGCCAGCAGCGTAGGGCTTTGGACAGGGAAGGACACTGAAGCTTTCTTT. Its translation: CASSVGLWTGKDTEAFF.

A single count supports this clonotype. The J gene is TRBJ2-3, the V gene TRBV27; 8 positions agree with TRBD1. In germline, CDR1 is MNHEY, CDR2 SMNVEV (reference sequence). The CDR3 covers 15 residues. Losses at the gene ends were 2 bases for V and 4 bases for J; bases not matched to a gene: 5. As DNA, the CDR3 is TGTGCCAGCAGTTTAATGGCAGGGGGCTCAGATACGCAGTATTTT. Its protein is CASSLMAGGSDTQYF.